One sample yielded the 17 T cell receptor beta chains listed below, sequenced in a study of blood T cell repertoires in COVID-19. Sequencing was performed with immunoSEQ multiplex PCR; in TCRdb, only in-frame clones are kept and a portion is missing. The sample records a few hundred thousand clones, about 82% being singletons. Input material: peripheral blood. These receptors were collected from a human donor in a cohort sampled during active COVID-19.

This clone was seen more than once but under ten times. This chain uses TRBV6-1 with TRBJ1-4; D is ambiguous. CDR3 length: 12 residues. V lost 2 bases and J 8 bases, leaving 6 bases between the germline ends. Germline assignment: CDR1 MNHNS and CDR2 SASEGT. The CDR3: CASSELGEKLFF. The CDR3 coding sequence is TGTGCCAGCAGTGAATTGGGCGAAAAACTGTTTTTT.

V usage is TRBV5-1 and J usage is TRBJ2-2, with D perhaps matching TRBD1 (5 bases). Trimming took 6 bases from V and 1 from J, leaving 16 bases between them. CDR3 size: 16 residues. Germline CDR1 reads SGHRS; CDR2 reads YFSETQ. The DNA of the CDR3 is TGCGCCAGCACCCTAGACAGCCGTTGGAACACCGGGGAGCTGTTTTTT. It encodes CASTLDSRWNTGELFF.

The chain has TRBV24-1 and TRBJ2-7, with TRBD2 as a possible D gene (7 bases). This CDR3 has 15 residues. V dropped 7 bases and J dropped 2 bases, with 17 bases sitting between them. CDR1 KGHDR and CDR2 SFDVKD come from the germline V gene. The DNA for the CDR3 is TGTGCCACCAGGAGGGTGGGGGGGGGCACCTACGAGCAGTACTTC. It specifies CATRRVGGGTYEQYF.

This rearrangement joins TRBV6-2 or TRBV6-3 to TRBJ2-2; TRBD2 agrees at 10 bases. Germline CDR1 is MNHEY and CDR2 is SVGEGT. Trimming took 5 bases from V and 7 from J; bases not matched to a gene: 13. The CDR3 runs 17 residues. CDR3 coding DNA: TGTGCCAGCAGTGTCCTAGCGGGGGCAGGACGTGGCGGGGAGCTGTTTTTT. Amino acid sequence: CASSVLAGAGRGGELFF.

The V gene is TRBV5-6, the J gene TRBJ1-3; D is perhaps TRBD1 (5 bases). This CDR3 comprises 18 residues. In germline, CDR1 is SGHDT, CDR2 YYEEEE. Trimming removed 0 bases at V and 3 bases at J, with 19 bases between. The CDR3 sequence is CASSLVGGTAGIGNTIYF. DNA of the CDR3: TGTGCCAGCAGCTTGGTGGGTGGCACGGCAGGGATTGGAAACACCATATATTTT.

CDR3 sequence reads: CASRKGQDDENTIYF. The CDR3 bases are TGTGCCAGCAGGAAAGGACAGGACGATGAAAACACCATATATTTT. The rearrangement joins TRBV6-5 to TRBJ1-3; 7 bases match TRBD1. J lost 6 bases, V lost 6 bases, and 11 bases had no gene match. Looked up from germline, CDR1 is MNHEY and CDR2 is SVGAGI. The length of the CDR3 is 15 residues.

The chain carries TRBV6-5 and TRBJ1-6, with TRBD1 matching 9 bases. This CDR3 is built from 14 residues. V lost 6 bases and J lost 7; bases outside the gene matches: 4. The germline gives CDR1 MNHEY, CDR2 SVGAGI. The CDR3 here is CASSSGTGNSPLHF. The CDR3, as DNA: TGTGCCAGCAGCTCCGGGACAGGGAATTCACCCCTCCACTTT.

CDR3 in DNA: TGTGCCAGCAGCTTTAGCCCCGAGCAGTTCTTC. Protein: CASSFSPEQFF. The rearrangement joins TRBV5-5 to TRBJ2-1, with no clear D. This CDR3 spans 11 amino acids. The ends were cut back, 2 bases at V and 10 bases at J, with 7 bases in the middle. The germline V gene encodes CDR1 SGHKS and CDR2 YYEKEE (reference sequence).

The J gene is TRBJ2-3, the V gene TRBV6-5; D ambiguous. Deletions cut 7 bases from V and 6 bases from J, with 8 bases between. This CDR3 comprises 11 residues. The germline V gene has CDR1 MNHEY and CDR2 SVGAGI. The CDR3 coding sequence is TGTGCCAGCAACTCCGGGGATACGCAGTATTTT. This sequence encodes CASNSGDTQYF.

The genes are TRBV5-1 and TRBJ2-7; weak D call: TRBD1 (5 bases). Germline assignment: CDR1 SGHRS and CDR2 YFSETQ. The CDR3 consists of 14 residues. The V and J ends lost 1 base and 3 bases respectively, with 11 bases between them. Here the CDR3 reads CASSLYRTDYEQYF. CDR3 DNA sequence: TGCGCCAGCAGCTTGTACAGGACCGACTACGAGCAGTACTTC.

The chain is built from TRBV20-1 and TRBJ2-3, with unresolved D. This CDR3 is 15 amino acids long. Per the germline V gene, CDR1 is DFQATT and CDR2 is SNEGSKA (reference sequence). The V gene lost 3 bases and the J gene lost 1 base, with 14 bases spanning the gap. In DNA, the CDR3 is TGCAGTGCTAGTTTCGCTAACTCTGGCACAGATACGCAGTATTTT. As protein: CSASFANSGTDTQYF.

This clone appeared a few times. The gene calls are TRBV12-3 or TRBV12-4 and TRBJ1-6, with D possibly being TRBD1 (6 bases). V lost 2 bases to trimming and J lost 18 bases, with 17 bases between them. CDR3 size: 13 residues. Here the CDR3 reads CASSLKGTSLRHF. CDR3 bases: TGTGCCAGCAGTTTAAAAGGGACATCCCTGCGCCACTTT.

Here the CDR3 DNA reads TGCAGTGCTAGTCGACAGGGGGATGAAAAACTGTTTTTT. It specifies CSASRQGDEKLFF. This chain uses TRBV20-1 with TRBJ1-4; 9 bases line up with TRBD1. The CDR3 has 13 amino acids. The V and J ends lost 3 bases and 6 bases, in that order; junction bases with no gene match: 2. Per the germline V gene, CDR1 is DFQATT and CDR2 is SNEGSKA (reference sequence).

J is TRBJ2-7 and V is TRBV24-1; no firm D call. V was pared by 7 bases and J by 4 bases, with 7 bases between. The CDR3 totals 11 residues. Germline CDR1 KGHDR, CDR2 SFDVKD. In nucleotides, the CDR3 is TGTGCCACCAGCACGGGTTACGAGCAGTACTTC. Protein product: CATSTGYEQYF.

CDR3 sequence (DNA): TGTGCCAGCAGCCATGTGACAGGGATAGACAATGAGCAGTTCTTC. Translated, it gives CASSHVTGIDNEQFF. The chain combines TRBV14 with TRBJ2-1; 7 nucleotides match TRBD1. Germline loops: CDR1 SGHDN, CDR2 FVKESK. V lost 3 bases and J lost 5; bases outside the gene matches: 7. The CDR3 contains 15 residues.

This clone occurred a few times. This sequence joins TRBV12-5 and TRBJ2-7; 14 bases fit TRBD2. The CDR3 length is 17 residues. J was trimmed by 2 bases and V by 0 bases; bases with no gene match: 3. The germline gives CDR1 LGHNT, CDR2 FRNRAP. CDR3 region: CASGLVGTSGGTYEQYF. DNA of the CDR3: TGTGCTAGTGGTTTGGTAGGGACTAGCGGGGGAACCTACGAGCAGTACTTC. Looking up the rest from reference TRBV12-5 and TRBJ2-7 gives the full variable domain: DARVTQTPRHKVTEMGQEVTMRCQPILGHNTVFWYRQTMMQGLELLAYFRNRAPLDDSGMPKDRFSAEMPDATLATLKIQPSEPRDSAVYFCASGLVGTSGGTYEQYFGPGTRLTVT.

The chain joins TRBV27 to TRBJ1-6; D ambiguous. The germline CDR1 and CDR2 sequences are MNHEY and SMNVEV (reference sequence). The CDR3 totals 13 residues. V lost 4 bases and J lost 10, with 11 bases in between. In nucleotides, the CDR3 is TGTGCCAGCAGTTGGGGTCCGGGGTCACCCCTCCACTTT. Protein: CASSWGPGSPLHF.